This T cell receptor beta chain was profiled in a study of regulatory T cells in long-lasting Graves disease. Findings and limits, study-wide: TRBV28, TRBJ1-2 and TRBJ2-5 emerged as the favored segments in persistent disease.

CDR3 size: 15 residues. Trimming removed 5 bases from V and 4 bases from J, with 17 bases in between. Per germline, CDR1 SGHTA and CDR2 FQGNSA. Combining iRepertoire HTBI primers with Arm-PCR of CDR3 regions, the authors built TCR beta libraries. TCRdb re-analysed the multiplex PCR reads in MiXCR, keeping a single row per CDR3 protein. This table holds 390,000 or so distinct CDR3 sequences, 12% found once. Time point noted: newly diagnosed GD, antithyroid drugs for less than 3 months. The authors made the TCR library using RNA they extracted from PBMCs. This clonotype was recorded at least ten times. The antigen is unknown. These data were also reused for a study on T cells in Graves' hyperthyroidism and ophthalmopathy. In that study: The HTBI primer set was used in a first-round RT-PCR of the TCR CDR3. The blood repertoire included most of the expanded thyroid clonotypes above 0.001.

Sequences were derived from peripheral blood mononuclear cells (PBMCs), sampled at new diagnosis, from a patient treated with antithyroid drugs. This receptor was taken from a woman aged 18-29 years with Graves disease. This chain connects TRBV7-2 to TRBJ1-2; D perhaps matches TRBD1 (5 bases). In DNA form, the CDR3 reads TGTGCCAGCAGCCCGACGGGACGGGGCGTCTATGGCTACACCTTC. Protein: CASSPTGRGVYGYTF.